This T cell receptor beta chain was identified in a study of cytomegalovirus exposure and HLA in healthy donors. Study-level points and caveats: A further, later analysis showed that HLA-associated TCR beta chains (compared with equally common others) were more clonally expanded.

The CDR3 totals 11 residues. Per the germline V gene, CDR1 is KGHSH and CDR2 is LQKENI. The trim removed 4 bases at V and 10 bases at J, leaving 3 bases unmatched. Use of 60 Vbeta and 13 Jbeta primers characterized the PCR. Measured with immunoSEQ multiplex PCR; TCRdb has only the in-frame clones, and not every one. Altogether approximately 200,000 clones are present, roughly 84% being singletons, with the ten largest covering approximately 0.26%. This clone was observed a handful of times. Its specificity is not known. This chain uses TRBV18 with TRBJ1-2, with 7 bases aligning to TRBD1. Specimen: PBMCs. The TCR comes from a boy aged 5-17 years in good health and CMV-seronegative. In nucleotides, the CDR3 is TGTGCCAGCTCACAAGGGGGCGCCTACACCTTC. Translating it yields CASSQGGAYTF. Together with reference TRBV18 and TRBJ1-2, the CDR3 gives the full variable domain: NAGVMQNPRHLVRRRGQEARLRCSPMKGHSHVYWYRQLPEEGLKFMVYLQKENIIDESGMPKERFSAEFPKEGPSILRIQQVVRGDSAAYFCASSQGGAYTFGSGTRLTVV.